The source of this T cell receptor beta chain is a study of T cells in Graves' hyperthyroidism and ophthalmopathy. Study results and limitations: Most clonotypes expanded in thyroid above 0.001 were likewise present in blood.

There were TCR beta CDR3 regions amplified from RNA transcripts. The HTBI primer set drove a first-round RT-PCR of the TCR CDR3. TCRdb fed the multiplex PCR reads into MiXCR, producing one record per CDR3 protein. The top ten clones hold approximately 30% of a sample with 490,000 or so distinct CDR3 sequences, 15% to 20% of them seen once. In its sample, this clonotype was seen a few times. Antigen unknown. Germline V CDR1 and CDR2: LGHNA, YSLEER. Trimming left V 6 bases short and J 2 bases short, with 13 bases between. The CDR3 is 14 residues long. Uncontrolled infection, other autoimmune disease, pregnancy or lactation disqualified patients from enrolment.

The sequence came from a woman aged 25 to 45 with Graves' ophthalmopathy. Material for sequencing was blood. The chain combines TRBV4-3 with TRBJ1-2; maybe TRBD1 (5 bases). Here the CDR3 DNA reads TGCGCCAGCAGTCATAGCGGGGCCAACTATGGCTACACCTTC. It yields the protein CASSHSGANYGYTF.